Sequencing of this T cell receptor beta chain was carried out in a study of naive CD8 T cells in extremely preterm neonates. Clones were sequenced by immunoSEQ multiplex PCR, and TCRdb holds only the in-frame ones, with some missing. The sample includes approximately 5,000 clones, about 97% of them seen just once. The sample holds sorted live naive CD8+ CD45RA+CCR7+ T cells. This clone was observed once. The receptor's source is a human donor in good health. Material for sequencing was naive CD8+ T cells from blood.

The DNA for the CDR3 is TGTGCCAGTACCTTCTCCTATAATTCACCCCTCCACTTT. It translates to CASTFSYNSPLHF. The V call is TRBV19, the J call TRBJ1-6; no firm D call. The germline gives CDR1 LNHDA, CDR2 SQIVND (reference sequence). The CDR3 is 13 residues long. With 7 bases removed from V and 0 bases from J, the gap between germline ends came to 4 bases.